The clone carrying this T cell receptor (beta chain) was detected once. Trimming removed 0 bases at V and 4 bases at J, with 10 bases between. Germline values: CDR1 SGHRS, CDR2 YFSETQ. The CDR3 length is 14 residues. This sample was included in a study of blood T cell repertoires in COVID-19. Looking at the study overall: Samples taken during acute and convalescent COVID-19 were collected in the United States, Italy and Spain. The analysed material was cDNA or gDNA that came from T cells, B-cell-depleted T cells, or PBMCs.

Under the authors' procedure: Reference gene primer amplification yielded estimated nucleated cell counts. TCRdb's copy holds only in-frame clones and misses some; the assay was immunoSEQ multiplex PCR. That table is the source of V, J and clone size, and D and trimming were worked out from the DNA. The data show over 130,000 clones, roughly four fifths seen once. This TCR derives from an elderly woman with acute or convalescent COVID-19. The chain couples TRBV5-1 to TRBJ2-5; maybe TRBD1 (5 bases). The sequenced sample consisted of peripheral blood. The DNA of the CDR3 is TGCGCCAGCAGCTTGGCCAAAGGGGCAGAGACCCAGTACTTC. Encoded protein: CASSLAKGAETQYF.